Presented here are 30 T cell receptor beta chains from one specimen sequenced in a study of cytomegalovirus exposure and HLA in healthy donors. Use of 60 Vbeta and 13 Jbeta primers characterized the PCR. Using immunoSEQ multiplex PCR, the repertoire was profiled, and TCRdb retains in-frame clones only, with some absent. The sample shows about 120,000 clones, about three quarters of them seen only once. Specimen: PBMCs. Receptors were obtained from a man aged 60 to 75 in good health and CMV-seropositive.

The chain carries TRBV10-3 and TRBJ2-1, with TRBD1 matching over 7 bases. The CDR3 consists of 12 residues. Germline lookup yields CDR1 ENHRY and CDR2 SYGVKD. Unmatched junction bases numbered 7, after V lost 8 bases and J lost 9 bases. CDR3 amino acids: CAIGDRYGEQFF. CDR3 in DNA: TGTGCCATCGGGGACAGATACGGTGAGCAGTTCTTC.

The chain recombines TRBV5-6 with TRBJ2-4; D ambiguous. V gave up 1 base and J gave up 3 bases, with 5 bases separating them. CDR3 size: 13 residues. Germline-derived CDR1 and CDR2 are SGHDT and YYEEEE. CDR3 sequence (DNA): TGTGCCAGCAGCTTGTTCAGCAAAAACATTCAGTACTTC. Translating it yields CASSLFSKNIQYF.

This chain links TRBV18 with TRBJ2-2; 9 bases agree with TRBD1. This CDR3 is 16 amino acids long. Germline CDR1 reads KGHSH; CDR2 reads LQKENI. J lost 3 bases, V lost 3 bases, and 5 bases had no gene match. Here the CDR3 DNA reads TGTGCCAGCTCACCGGGACAGGGAATCCACACCGGGGAGCTGTTTTTT. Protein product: CASSPGQGIHTGELFF.

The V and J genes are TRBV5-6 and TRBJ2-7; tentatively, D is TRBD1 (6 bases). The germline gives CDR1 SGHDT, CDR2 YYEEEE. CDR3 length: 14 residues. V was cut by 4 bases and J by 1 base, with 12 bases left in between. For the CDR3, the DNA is TGTGCCAGCAGCCCCCCGGACAGATCCTACGAGCAGTACTTC. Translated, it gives CASSPPDRSYEQYF.

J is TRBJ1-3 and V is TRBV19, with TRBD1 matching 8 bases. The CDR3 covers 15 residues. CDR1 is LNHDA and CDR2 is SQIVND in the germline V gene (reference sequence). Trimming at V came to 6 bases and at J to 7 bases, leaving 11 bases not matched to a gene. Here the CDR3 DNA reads TGTGCCAGTAGCCTTGGGACAGGTTTCAAGAACACCATATATTTT. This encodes CASSLGTGFKNTIYF.

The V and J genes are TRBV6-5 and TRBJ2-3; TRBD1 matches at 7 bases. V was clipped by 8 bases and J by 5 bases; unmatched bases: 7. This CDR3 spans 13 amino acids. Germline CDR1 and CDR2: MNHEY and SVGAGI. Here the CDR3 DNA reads TGTGCCAGCGAGGGGGCGCCGGAAGATACGCAGTATTTT. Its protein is CASEGAPEDTQYF.

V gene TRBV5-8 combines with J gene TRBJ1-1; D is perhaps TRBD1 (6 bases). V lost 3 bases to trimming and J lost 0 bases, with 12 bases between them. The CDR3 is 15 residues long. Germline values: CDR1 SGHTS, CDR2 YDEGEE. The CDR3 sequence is CASSSGHTMNTEAFF. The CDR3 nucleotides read TGTGCCAGCAGCTCGGGACACACTATGAACACTGAAGCTTTCTTT.

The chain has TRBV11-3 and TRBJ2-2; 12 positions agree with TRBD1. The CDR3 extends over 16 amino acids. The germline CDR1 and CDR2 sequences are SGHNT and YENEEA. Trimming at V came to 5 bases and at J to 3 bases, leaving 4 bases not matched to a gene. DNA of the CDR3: TGTGCCAGCAGCAAGGGGGACAGGGGGCACACCGGGGAGCTGTTTTTT. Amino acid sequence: CASSKGDRGHTGELFF.

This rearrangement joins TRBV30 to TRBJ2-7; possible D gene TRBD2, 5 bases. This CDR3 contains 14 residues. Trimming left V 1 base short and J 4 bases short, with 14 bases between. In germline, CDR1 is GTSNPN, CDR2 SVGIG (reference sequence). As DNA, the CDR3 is TGTGCCTGGAGTGGAATCGGGATGAGGTACGAGCAGTACTTC. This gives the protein CAWSGIGMRYEQYF.

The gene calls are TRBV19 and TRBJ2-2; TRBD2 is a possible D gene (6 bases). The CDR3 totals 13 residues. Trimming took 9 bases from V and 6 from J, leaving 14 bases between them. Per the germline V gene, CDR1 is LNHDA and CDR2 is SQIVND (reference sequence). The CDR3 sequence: CASSRGSPGELFF. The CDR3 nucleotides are TGTGCCAGCAGCCGGGGGAGCCCCGGGGAGCTGTTTTTT. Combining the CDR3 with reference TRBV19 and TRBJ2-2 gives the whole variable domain DGGITQSPKYLFRKEGQNVTLSCEQNLNHDAMYWYRQDPGQGLRLIYYSQIVNDFQKGDIAEGYSVSREKKESFPLTVTSAQKNPTAFYLCASSRGSPGELFFGEGSRLTVL.

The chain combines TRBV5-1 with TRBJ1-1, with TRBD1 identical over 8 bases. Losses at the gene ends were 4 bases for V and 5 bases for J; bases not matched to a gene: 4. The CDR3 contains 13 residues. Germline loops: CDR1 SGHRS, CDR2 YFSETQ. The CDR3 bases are TGCGCCAGCAGCCAGGGGGCGGGGACTGAAGCTTTCTTT. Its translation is CASSQGAGTEAFF.

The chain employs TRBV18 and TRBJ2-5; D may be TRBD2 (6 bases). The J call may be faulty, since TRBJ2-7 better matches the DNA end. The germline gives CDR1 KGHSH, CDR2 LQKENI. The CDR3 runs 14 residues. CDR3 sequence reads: CASSLYGGTYEQYF. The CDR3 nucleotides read TGTGCCAGCTCACTGTACGGGGGTACCTACGAGCAGTACTTC.

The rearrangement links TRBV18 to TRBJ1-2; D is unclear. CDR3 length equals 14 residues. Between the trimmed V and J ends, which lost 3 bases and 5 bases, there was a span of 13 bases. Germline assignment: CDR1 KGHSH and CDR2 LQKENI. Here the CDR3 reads CASSPGGRLYGYTF. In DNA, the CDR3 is TGTGCCAGCTCACCGGGCGGGCGCTTATATGGCTACACCTTC.

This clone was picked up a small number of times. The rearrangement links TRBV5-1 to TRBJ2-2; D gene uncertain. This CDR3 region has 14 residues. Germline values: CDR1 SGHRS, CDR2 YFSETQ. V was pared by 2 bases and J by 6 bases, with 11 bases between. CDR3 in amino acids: CASSFTDPAGELFF. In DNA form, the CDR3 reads TGCGCCAGCAGCTTCACAGACCCTGCCGGGGAGCTGTTTTTT.

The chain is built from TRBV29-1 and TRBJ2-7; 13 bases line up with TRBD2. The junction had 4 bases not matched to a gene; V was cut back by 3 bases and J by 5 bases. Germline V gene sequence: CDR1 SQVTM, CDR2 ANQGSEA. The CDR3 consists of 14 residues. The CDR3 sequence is CSVDGLAGAHEQYF. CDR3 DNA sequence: TGCAGCGTTGACGGACTAGCGGGAGCTCACGAGCAGTACTTC.

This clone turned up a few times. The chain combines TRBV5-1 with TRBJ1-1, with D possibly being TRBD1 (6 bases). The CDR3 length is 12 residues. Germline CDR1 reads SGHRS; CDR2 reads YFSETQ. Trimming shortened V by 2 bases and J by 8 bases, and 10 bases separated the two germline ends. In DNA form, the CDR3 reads TGCGCCAGCAGCTTCTACGGACAGGAAGCTTTCTTT. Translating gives CASSFYGQEAFF. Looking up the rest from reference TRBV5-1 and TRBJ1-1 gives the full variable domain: KAGVTQTPRYLIKTRGQQVTLSCSPISGHRSVSWYQQTPGQGLQFLFEYFSETQRNKGNFPGRFSGRQFSNSRSEMNVSTLELGDSALYLCASSFYGQEAFFGQGTRLTVV.

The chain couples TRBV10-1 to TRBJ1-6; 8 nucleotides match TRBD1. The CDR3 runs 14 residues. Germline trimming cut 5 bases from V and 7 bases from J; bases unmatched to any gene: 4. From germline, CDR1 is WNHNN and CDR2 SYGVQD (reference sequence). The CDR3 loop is CASSLDRGNSPLHF. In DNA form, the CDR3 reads TGCGCCAGCAGTCTTGACAGGGGAAATTCACCCCTCCACTTT.

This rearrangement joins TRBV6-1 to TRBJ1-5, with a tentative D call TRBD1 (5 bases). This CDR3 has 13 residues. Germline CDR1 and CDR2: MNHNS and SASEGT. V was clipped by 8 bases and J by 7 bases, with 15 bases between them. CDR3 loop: CASVPGWKQPQHF. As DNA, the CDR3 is TGTGCCAGCGTCCCAGGGTGGAAACAGCCCCAGCATTTT.

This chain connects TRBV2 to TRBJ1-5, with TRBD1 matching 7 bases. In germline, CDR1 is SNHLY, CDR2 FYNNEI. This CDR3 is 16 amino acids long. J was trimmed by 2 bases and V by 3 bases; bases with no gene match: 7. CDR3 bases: TGTGCCAGCAGTGATGGGACAGTGCGTGGCAATCAGCCCCAGCATTTT. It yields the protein CASSDGTVRGNQPQHF.

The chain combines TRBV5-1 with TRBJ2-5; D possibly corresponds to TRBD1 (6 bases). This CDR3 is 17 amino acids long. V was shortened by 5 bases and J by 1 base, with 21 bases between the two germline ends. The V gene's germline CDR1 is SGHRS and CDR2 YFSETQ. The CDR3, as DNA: TGCGCCAGCAGACCCCCCCCGGAGGACAGAAGCCAAGAGACCCAGTACTTC. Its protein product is CASRPPPEDRSQETQYF.

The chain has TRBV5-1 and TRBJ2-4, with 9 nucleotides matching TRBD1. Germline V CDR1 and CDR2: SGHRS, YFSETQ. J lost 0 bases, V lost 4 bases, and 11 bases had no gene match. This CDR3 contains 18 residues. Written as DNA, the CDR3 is TGCGCCAGCAGCCCTACAGGGGGCTCGTACCTAGCCAAAAACATTCAGTACTTC. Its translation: CASSPTGGSYLAKNIQYF. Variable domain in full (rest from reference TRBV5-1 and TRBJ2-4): KAGVTQTPRYLIKTRGQQVTLSCSPISGHRSVSWYQQTPGQGLQFLFEYFSETQRNKGNFPGRFSGRQFSNSRSEMNVSTLELGDSALYLCASSPTGGSYLAKNIQYFGAGTRLSVL.

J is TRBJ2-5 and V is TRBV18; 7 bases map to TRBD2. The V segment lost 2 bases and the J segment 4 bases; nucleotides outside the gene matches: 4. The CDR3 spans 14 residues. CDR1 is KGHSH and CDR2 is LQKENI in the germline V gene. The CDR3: CASSPTGGGETQYF. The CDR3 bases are TGTGCCAGCTCACCAACGGGGGGAGGAGAGACCCAGTACTTC.

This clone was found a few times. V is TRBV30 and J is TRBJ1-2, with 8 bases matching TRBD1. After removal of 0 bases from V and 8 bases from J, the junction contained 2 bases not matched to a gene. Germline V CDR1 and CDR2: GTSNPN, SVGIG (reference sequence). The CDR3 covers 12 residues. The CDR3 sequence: CAWSVSGGGYTF. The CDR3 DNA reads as TGTGCCTGGAGTGTATCAGGGGGCGGCTACACCTTC. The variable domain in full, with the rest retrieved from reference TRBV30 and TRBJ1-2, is SQTIHQWPATLVQPVGSPLSLECTVEGTSNPNLYWYRQAAGRGLQLLFYSVGIGQISSEVPQNLSASRPQDRQFILSSKKLLLSDSGFYLCAWSVSGGGYTFGSGTRLTVV.

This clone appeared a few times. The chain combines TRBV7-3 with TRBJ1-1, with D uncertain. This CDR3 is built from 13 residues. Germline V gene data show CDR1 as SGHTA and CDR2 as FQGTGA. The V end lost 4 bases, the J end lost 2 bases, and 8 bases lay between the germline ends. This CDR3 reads CASSWAANTEAFF. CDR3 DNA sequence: TGTGCCAGCAGCTGGGCAGCTAACACTGAAGCTTTCTTT. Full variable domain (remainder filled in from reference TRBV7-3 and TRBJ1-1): GAGVSQTPSNKVTEKGKYVELRCDPISGHTALYWYRQSLGQGPEFLIYFQGTGAADDSGLPNDRFFAVRPEGSVSTLKIQRTERGDSAVYLCASSWAANTEAFFGQGTRLTVV.

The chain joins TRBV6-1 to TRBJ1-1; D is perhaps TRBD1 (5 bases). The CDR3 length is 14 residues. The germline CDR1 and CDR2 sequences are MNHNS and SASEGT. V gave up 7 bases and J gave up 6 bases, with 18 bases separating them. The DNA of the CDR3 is TGTGCCAGCACAGACAGTTATGAACGCGCTGAAGCTTTCTTT. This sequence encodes CASTDSYERAEAFF.

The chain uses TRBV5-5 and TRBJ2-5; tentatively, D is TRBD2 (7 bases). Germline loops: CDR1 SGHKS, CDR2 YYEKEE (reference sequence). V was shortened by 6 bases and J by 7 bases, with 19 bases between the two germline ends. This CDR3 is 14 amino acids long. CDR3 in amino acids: CASNLPEGGVTQYF. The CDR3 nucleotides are TGTGCCAGCAACCTCCCGGAGGGGGGGGTGACCCAGTACTTC. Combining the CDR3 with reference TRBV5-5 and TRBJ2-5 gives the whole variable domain DAGVTQSPTHLIKTRGQQVTLRCSPISGHKSVSWYQQVLGQGPQFIFQYYEKEERGRGNFPDRFSARQFPNYSSELNVNALLLGDSALYLCASNLPEGGVTQYFGPGTRLLVL.

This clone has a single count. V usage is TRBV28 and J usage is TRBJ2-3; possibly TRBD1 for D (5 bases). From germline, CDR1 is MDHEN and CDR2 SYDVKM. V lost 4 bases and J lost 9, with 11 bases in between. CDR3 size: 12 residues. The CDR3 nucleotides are TGTGCCAGCAGTTCCCAGGGTCGGACGCAGTATTTT. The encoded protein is CASSSQGRTQYF.

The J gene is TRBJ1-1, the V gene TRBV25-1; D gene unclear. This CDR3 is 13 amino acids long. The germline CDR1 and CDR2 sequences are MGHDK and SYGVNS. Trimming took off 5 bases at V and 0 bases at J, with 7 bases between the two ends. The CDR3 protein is CASSQFMNTEAFF. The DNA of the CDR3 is TGTGCCAGCAGTCAATTTATGAACACTGAAGCTTTCTTT.

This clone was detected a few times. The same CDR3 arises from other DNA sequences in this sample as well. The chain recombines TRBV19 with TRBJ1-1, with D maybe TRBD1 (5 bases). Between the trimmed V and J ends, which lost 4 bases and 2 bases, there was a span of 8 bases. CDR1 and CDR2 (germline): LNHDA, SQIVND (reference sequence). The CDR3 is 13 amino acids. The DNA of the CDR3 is TGTGCCAGTAGTAGAACAGGAAACACTGAAGCTTTCTTT. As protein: CASSRTGNTEAFF. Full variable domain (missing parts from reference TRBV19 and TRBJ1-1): DGGITQSPKYLFRKEGQNVTLSCEQNLNHDAMYWYRQDPGQGLRLIYYSQIVNDFQKGDIAEGYSVSREKKESFPLTVTSAQKNPTAFYLCASSRTGNTEAFFGQGTRLTVV.

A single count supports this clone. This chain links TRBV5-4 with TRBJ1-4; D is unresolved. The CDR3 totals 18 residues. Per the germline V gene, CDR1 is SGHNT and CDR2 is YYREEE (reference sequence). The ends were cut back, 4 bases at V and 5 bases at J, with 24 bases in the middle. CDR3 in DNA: TGTGCCAGCAGCACGCGGGCCCCAAAACGTGGGGAGAATGAAAAACTGTTTTTT. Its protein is CASSTRAPKRGENEKLFF.